This T cell receptor (beta chain) is from a study of T cell responses to AZD1222 COVID-19 vaccine. V lost 4 bases and J lost 3, with 17 bases in between. CDR3 size: 15 residues. Germline lookup yields CDR1 SGHNT and CDR2 YYREEE (reference sequence). Sequencing used immunoSEQ multiplex PCR; TCRdb keeps in-frame clones, though not all of them. The data show some 180,000 clones, with approximately 94% seen just once and around 1.6% held by the top ten. General observations from the study: Donors, mostly white British, included more females; clonal diversity was possibly underestimated. Unmutated variant regions are reportedly targeted by nearly half of spike-specific TCRs. Of the AZD1222 recipients, only 5 to 7 were seropositive at baseline.

As concerns this clone: Its specificity is unknown.

The sequencing here drew on peripheral blood, taken 28 days after the second AZD1222 dose. This TCR was sampled from an adult who received the AZD1222 COVID-19 vaccine. The chain joins TRBV5-4 to TRBJ2-7, with D hard to call. The DNA of the CDR3 is TGTGCCAGCAGCCCAAAAGGTGAACCTTACTACGAGCAGTACTTC. It specifies CASSPKGEPYYEQYF. Looking up the rest from reference TRBV5-4 and TRBJ2-7 gives the full variable domain: ETGVTQSPTHLIKTRGQQVTLRCSSQSGHNTVSWYQQALGQGPQFIFQYYREEENGRGNFPPRFSGLQFPNYSSELNVNALELDDSALYLCASSPKGEPYYEQYFGPGTRLTVT.